A single T cell receptor (beta chain) is shown here with its context. The antigen it recognizes is unknown. No quality values exist for individual bases; no much larger clone is one base distant. Based on the germline V gene, the CDR1 and CDR2 sequences are SGHAT and FQNNGV. V and J lose 5 bases and 4 bases, and a span of 12 bases separates them. There are 14 amino acids in the CDR3, from cysteine to phenylalanine inclusive. Only the CDR3 region is kept as DNA, spanning 42 bases read in frame from base 1. This record belongs to a study of T cell responses to AZD1222 COVID-19 vaccine (dated by TCRdb to the early 2020s). In terms of the full investigation: Because spike-specific TCR depth and breadth did not differ between the two schedules, AZD1222 recipients who got a second dose at roughly 4 weeks were pooled with those who got a second dose at roughly 12 weeks. Trial participants were enrolled into age subgroups of 18-55, 56-69 and 70-plus years, which contained around 150, 29 and 61 TCR-sequenced participants, respectively. A total of under 250 trial participants underwent TCR sequencing, of whom under 220 had received two doses of AZD1222 and around 25 had received two doses of the MenACWY control vaccine.

The paper's findings and limits, for the study overall: The whole spike protein was spanned by vaccine-associated CD4 TCRs, and dominant responses were seen in regions 160-218 and 743-854. The 56-69-year group was small, and its depth increase did not reach significance, likely because of low power. A significant rise in spike-specific TCR breadth and depth was observed after two AZD1222 doses relative to day 0 and relative to MenACWY recipients. Conclusions about previously exposed vaccinees were limited because only six AZD1222 recipients were SARS-CoV-2 seropositive at baseline. Participants were mostly white British and included more females than males, and it was suggested by the authors that clonal diversity may have been underestimated. Reportedly, close to half of the unique spike-specific TCRs recognized epitopes lying outside the regions that are mutated in the B.1.351 and B.1.1.7 variants. Because no samples from the day 14 peak response were available, repertoires could be characterized only after the peak T cell response.

The CDR3 regions of human TCRbeta chains were subjected to immunosequencing. The authors processed their data as follows. TCRs in the repertoires were matched against a reference library of SARS-CoV-2-specific TCRs that had been generated with the MIRA antigen-specificity platform. Breadth was defined as the fraction of unique TCRs that were SARS-CoV-2-associated. Depth was defined as the fraction of total T cells that were SARS-CoV-2-associated. Using the MIRA data, every spike-specific TCR was mapped to the spike region that the TCR reacted to and assigned to either a CD4 or a CD8 class. Log10-transformed breadth and depth values were compared by one-way ANOVA with Sidak's multiple comparisons tests. TCRdb provides this immuneACCESS table in a form limited to in-frame rearrangements. Some clones are lacking; in checked studies, under half of them reflect an unresolved V gene, and why the rest are absent is not known. V, J and clone size were drawn from that table, and D and trimming were deduced from the DNA. Counted in this sample were 150,000 or so clones; just under 95% of them appeared once. The biggest ten clones account for 0.7% to 0.9% of the sample.

The time point label here, explained by the study, means: baseline before first vaccination. Samples from vaccinated people were obtained from the UK trials COV001 and COV002, which included a single-blind randomized controlled phase 2/3 trial of AZD1222 (ChAdOx1 nCoV-19) in healthy adults. For TCRbeta chain sequencing, PBMC samples from trial participants were taken at day 0 and at day 28 after the second dose. The rearranged segments are TRBV11-2 and TRBJ2-1; TRBD1 is perhaps the D gene, given 6 matching bases. The sample here was peripheral blood, taken on day 0 of AZD1222 vaccination. The receptor was isolated from an adult in good health. The nucleotide sequence is TGTGCCAGCAGCGCCGAACAGGGTTACAATGAGCAGTTCTTC. Its amino acids are CASSAEQGYNEQFF.